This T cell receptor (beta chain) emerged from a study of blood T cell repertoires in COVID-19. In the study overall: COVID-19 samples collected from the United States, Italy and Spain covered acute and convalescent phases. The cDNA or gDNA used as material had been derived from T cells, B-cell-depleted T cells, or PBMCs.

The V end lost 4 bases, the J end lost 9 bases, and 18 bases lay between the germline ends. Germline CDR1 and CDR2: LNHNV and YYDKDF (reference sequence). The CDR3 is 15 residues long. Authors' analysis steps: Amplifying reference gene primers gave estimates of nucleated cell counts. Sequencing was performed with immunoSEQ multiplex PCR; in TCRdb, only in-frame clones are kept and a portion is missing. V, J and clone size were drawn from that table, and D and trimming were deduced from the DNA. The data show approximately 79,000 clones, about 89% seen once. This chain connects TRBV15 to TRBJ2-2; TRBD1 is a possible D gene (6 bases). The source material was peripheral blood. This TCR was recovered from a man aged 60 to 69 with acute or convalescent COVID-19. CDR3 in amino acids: CATSKRDTQGRELFF. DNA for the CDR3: TGTGCCACCAGCAAACGGGACACCCAGGGCCGGGAGCTGTTTTTT.